The next 20 T cell receptor beta chains were all read from a single sample in a study of T cell responses to AZD1222 COVID-19 vaccine. Some clones are missing from TCRdb's copy, which holds only in-frame ones; the method was immunoSEQ multiplex PCR. In the table there are about 160,000 clones, roughly nine tenths of which are singletons. The sequenced sample was peripheral blood, obtained 28 days after the second AZD1222 dose. All receptors derive from an adult who received the AZD1222 COVID-19 vaccine.

V is TRBV3-1 (or the pseudogene TRBV3-2) and J is TRBJ2-1; 8 nucleotides line up with TRBD2. Per the germline V gene, CDR1 is LGHDT and CDR2 is YNNKEL (reference sequence). Trimming cost V 0 bases and J 4 bases; bases outside gene matches: 5. The CDR3 sequence is 16 residues long. The CDR3 DNA is TGTGCCAGCAGCCAAGATCCGGGGGGGCGATACAATGAGCAGTTCTTC. Translated: CASSQDPGGRYNEQFF.

The chain carries TRBV9 and TRBJ2-1; 11 nucleotides align to TRBD2. V shed 2 bases, J shed 8 bases, and the junction held 6 bases outside the gene matches. The CDR3 has 15 amino acids. The germline V gene encodes CDR1 SGDLS and CDR2 YYNGEE. The CDR3 DNA reads TGTGCCAGCAGCGTTAGCGGGGGGGCCGGGGATGAGCAGTTCTTC. Translating gives CASSVSGGAGDEQFF.

The chain recombines TRBV6-4 with TRBJ1-5, with D possibly TRBD1 on 5 matching bases. V lost 9 bases to trimming and J lost 7 bases, with 13 bases between them. CDR1 and CDR2 from the germline V gene are MRHNA and SNTAGT. The CDR3 is 12 residues long. The chain's CDR3 is CARTWGCQPQHF. CDR3 DNA: TGTGCCAGGACATGGGGGTGCCAGCCCCAGCATTTT.

The V and J genes are TRBV5-1 and TRBJ1-2; TRBD1 matches at 7 bases. Trimming took 0 bases from V and 11 from J; bases not matched to a gene: 13. The CDR3 spans 15 residues. Germline assignment: CDR1 SGHRS and CDR2 YFSETQ. The CDR3 sequence: CASSLVVGQGVRYTF. CDR3 nucleotide sequence: TGCGCCAGCAGCTTGGTGGTCGGGCAGGGGGTGAGATACACCTTC.

This chain connects TRBV7-3 to TRBJ1-5, with TRBD1 matching 8 bases. J lost 5 bases, V lost 8 bases, and 2 bases had no gene match. CDR1 is SGHTA, CDR2 FQGTGA, per germline. The CDR3 extends over 12 amino acids. CDR3 coding DNA: TGTGCCAGCCCGGGACAGGATCAGCCCCAGCATTTT. Its protein is CASPGQDQPQHF.

The V and J genes are TRBV6-5 and TRBJ1-2, with 7 bases that match TRBD1. This CDR3 comprises 14 residues. Germline CDR1 and CDR2: MNHEY and SVGAGI. Trimming took 5 bases from V and 5 from J; bases not matched to a gene: 8. DNA for the CDR3: TGTGCCAGCAGTCAATACAGGGGAAGATATGGCTACACCTTC. Its protein is CASSQYRGRYGYTF.

The chain's CDR3 is CASSEAWEGYEQYF. Written as DNA, the CDR3 is TGTGCCAGCAGTGAAGCGTGGGAGGGCTACGAGCAGTACTTC. V gene TRBV6-1 combines with J gene TRBJ2-7; 7 bases match TRBD2. This CDR3 region has 14 residues. Germline V gives CDR1 MNHNS, CDR2 SASEGT. V lost 0 bases, J lost 3 bases, and 2 bases stayed unmatched.

This clone was counted once. The V call is TRBV2, the J call TRBJ2-2; 10 bases agree with TRBD2. V lost 3 bases and J lost 6; bases outside the gene matches: 7. CDR1 SNHLY and CDR2 FYNNEI come from the germline V gene. The length of the CDR3 is 16 residues. CDR3 sequence reads: CASSDRLAGVAGELFF. Here the CDR3 DNA reads TGTGCCAGCAGTGATCGTCTAGCGGGGGTCGCCGGGGAGCTGTTTTTT.

The chain is built from TRBV3-1 (or the pseudogene TRBV3-2) and TRBJ2-1; 11 nucleotides line up with TRBD2. Per the germline V gene, CDR1 is LGHDT and CDR2 is YNNKEL (reference sequence). The CDR3 spans 16 residues. The V gene end was trimmed by 3 bases and the J gene end by 7 bases; junction bases not matched to a gene: 8. CDR3 sequence (DNA): TGTGCCAGCAGCCAGTCCTTAGCGGGGGGGCGTAATGAGCAGTTCTTC. Its protein product is CASSQSLAGGRNEQFF.

The gene calls are TRBV6-5 and TRBJ1-4; D possibly corresponds to TRBD1 (5 bases). The CDR3 extends over 14 amino acids. CDR1 is MNHEY and CDR2 is SVGAGI in the germline V gene. The V end was cut by 0 bases, the J end by 7 bases, with 9 bases between. The CDR3 region is CASSYSQGGEKLFF. CDR3 nucleotide sequence: TGTGCCAGCAGTTACTCCCAGGGCGGTGAAAAACTGTTTTTT.

The V call is TRBV2, the J call TRBJ2-1, with 11 bases lining up with TRBD2. Germline values: CDR1 SNHLY, CDR2 FYNNEI. The CDR3 has 14 residues. The J segment lost 10 bases and the V segment lost 5 bases, leaving 7 bases of the junction unmatched. The CDR3 is CASSPLAGASEQFF. The CDR3 nucleotides read TGTGCCAGCAGTCCACTAGCGGGGGCCAGCGAGCAGTTCTTC.

The chain recombines TRBV30 with TRBJ1-2, with 8 bases aligning to TRBD1. Germline V gene sequence: CDR1 GTSNPN, CDR2 SVGIG (reference sequence). The ends lost 8 bases at V and 6 bases at J; junction bases unmatched: 8. There are 12 residues in the CDR3. This CDR3 reads CAGTTGGNGYTF. In DNA, the CDR3 is TGTGCCGGGACCACAGGGGGGAATGGCTACACCTTC.

This chain joins TRBV7-2 and TRBJ1-1; D gene ambiguous. CDR3 length equals 14 residues. The germline V gene encodes CDR1 SGHTA and CDR2 FQGNSA. Trimming left V 4 bases short and J 2 bases short, with 11 bases between. The CDR3 sequence is CASSSYGSNTEAFF. Here the CDR3 DNA reads TGTGCCAGCAGCTCCTATGGGAGTAACACTGAAGCTTTCTTT.

V gene TRBV30 combines with J gene TRBJ1-1, with TRBD1 as a possible D gene (6 bases). CDR1 and CDR2 from the germline V gene are GTSNPN and SVGIG (reference sequence). V was trimmed by 7 bases and J by 1 base, leaving 31 bases between them. CDR3 length: 19 amino acids. The CDR3 sequence is CASVGGLTFASTENTEAFF. The CDR3 DNA follows: TGTGCCTCGGTAGGGGGGCTCACCTTCGCTTCTACTGAGAACACTGAAGCTTTCTTT.

The V call is TRBV11-2, the J call TRBJ1-4; TRBD1 agrees at 8 bases. This CDR3 is 15 amino acids long. Trimming took 3 bases from V and 4 from J; bases not matched to a gene: 4. From germline, CDR1 is SGHAT and CDR2 FQNNGV. CDR3 coding DNA: TGTGCCAGCAGCTTCGGACAGGGCGTTAATGAAAAACTGTTTTTT. This gives the protein CASSFGQGVNEKLFF.

This clone was picked up one time. This rearrangement joins TRBV7-3 to TRBJ2-6; TRBD1 aligns across 10 bases. The ends lost 5 bases at V and 2 bases at J; junction bases unmatched: 6. This CDR3 is built from 17 residues. Germline values: CDR1 SGHTA, CDR2 FQGTGA. The chain's CDR3 is CASSLGQGRAGANVLTF. The CDR3 region has the DNA TGTGCCAGCAGCCTGGGACAGGGGCGGGCTGGGGCCAACGTCCTGACTTTC.

V is TRBV3-1 (or the pseudogene TRBV3-2) and J is TRBJ2-5, with a tentative D call TRBD2 (6 bases). This CDR3 region has 15 residues. Trimming left V 0 bases short and J 4 bases short, with 12 bases between. The germline V gene has CDR1 LGHDT and CDR2 YNNKEL (reference sequence). CDR3 in DNA: TGTGCCAGCAGCCAAGATCAACTAGCTGGAGAGACCCAGTACTTC. Protein product: CASSQDQLAGETQYF.

The V call is TRBV12-3 or TRBV12-4, the J call TRBJ1-1; D is uncertain. The CDR3 length is 13 residues. V lost 3 bases and J 0 bases, leaving 5 bases between the germline ends. The CDR3 nucleotides are TGTGCCAGCAGTTTGTCTATGAACACTGAAGCTTTCTTT. Amino acid sequence: CASSLSMNTEAFF.

The chain has TRBV13 and TRBJ2-1; 8 nucleotides line up with TRBD1. CDR3 length equals 14 residues. CDR1 PRHDT and CDR2 FYEKMQ come from the germline V gene (reference sequence). V lost 3 bases and J lost 5; bases outside the gene matches: 3. CDR3 DNA sequence: TGTGCCAGCAGCTTTGGGGACAGGAACAATGAGCAGTTCTTC. Translating gives CASSFGDRNNEQFF.

This clone was detected once. The chain links TRBV28 to TRBJ1-5; no clear D gene. The CDR3 length is 16 residues. The V gene's germline CDR1 is MDHEN and CDR2 SYDVKM. The V end lost 8 bases, the J end lost 2 bases, and 19 bases lay between the germline ends. CDR3 nucleotide sequence: TGTGCCAGCCTTGCAGCTAACCAGGTGGGCAATCAGCCCCAGCATTTT. Translation: CASLAANQVGNQPQHF.